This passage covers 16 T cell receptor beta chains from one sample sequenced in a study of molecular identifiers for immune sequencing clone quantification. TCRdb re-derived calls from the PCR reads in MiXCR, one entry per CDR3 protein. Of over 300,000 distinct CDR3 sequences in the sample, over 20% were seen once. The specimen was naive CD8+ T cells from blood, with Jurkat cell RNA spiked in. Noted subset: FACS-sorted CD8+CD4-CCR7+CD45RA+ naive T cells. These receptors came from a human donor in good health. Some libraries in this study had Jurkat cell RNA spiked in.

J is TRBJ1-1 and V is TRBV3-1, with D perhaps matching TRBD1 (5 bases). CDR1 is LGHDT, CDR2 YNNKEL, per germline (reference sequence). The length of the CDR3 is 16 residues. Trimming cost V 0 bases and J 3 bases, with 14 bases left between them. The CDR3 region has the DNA TGTGCCAGCAGCCAAGAATCAGGGCCCGGCGACACTGAAGCTTTCTTT. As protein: CASSQESGPGDTEAFF.

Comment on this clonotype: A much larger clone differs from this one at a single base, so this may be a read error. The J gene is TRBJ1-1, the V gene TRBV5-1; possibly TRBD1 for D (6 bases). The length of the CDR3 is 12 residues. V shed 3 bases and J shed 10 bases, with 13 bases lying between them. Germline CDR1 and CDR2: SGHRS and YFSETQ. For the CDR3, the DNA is TGCGCCAGCAGCTGGACAGAGGATTCAGCTTTCTTT. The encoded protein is CASSWTEDSAFF.

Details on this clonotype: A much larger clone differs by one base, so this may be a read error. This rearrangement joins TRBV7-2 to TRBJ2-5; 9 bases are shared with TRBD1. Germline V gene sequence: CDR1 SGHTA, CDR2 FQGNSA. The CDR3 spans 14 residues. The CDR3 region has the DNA TGTGCCAGCAGCTTAGAGGACAGGGGCGAGACCCGGTACTTC. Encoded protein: CASSLEDRGETRYF.

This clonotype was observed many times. Here the CDR3 reads CAIRSVIVHEQYF. The CDR3, as DNA: TGTGCCATCAGATCAGTAATAGTGCACGAGCAGTACTTC. This rearrangement joins TRBV10-3 to TRBJ2-7; D call uncertain. The CDR3 is made up of 13 amino acids. V shed 6 bases and J shed 5 bases, with 14 bases lying between them. The germline CDR1 and CDR2 sequences are ENHRY and SYGVKD.

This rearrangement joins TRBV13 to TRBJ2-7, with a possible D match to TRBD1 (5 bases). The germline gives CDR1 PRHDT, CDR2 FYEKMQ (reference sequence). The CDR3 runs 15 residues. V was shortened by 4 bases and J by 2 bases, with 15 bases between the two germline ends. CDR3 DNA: TGTGCCAGCAGCTCGGCCGCAGGGTTGACCTACGAGCAGTACTTC. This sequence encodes CASSSAAGLTYEQYF. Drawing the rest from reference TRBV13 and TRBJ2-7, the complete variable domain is AAGVIQSPRHLIKEKRETATLKCYPIPRHDTVYWYQQGPGQDPQFLISFYEKMQSDKGSIPDRFSAQQFSDYHSELNMSSLELGDSALYFCASSSAAGLTYEQYFGPGTRLTVT.

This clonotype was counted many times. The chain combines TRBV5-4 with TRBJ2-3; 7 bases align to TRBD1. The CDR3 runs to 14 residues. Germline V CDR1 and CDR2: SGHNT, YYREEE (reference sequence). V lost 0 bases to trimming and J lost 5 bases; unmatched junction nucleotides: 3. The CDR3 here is CASSLAGQLDTQYF. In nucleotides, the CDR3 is TGTGCCAGCAGCTTGGCGGGACAGCTAGATACGCAGTATTTT.

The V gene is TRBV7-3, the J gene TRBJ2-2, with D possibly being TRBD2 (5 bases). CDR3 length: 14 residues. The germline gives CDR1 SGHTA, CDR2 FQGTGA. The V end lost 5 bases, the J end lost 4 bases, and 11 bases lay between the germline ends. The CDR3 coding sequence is TGTGCCAGCAGCCAGGACTCAACCACCGGGGAGCTGTTTTTT. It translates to CASSQDSTTGELFF.

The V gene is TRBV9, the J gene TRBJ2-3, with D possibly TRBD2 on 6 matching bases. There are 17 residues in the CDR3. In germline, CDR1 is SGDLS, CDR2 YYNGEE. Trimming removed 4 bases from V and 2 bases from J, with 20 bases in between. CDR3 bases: TGTGCCAGCAGCCCCCGCCTCCTAGCGAGTCTCACAGATACGCAGTATTTT. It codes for CASSPRLLASLTDTQYF. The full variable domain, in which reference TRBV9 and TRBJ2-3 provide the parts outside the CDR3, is DSGVTQTPKHLITATGQRVTLRCSPRSGDLSVYWYQQSLDQGLQFLIQYYNGEERAKGNILERFSAQQFPDLHSELNLSSLELGDSALYFCASSPRLLASLTDTQYFGPGTRLTVL.

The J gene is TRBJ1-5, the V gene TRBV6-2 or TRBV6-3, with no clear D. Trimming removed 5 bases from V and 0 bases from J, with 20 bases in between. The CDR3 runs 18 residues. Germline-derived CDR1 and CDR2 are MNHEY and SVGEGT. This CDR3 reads CASSHSRDIVFSNQPQHF. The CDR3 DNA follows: TGTGCCAGCAGTCACAGCCGGGATATCGTATTTAGCAATCAGCCCCAGCATTTT.

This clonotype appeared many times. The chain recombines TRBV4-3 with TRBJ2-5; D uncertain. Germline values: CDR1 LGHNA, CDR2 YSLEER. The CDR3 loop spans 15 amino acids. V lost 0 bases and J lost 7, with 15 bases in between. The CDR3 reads CASSQDYDPGWTQYF. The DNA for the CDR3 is TGCGCCAGCAGCCAAGACTACGACCCTGGCTGGACCCAGTACTTC.

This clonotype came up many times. The CDR3 nucleotides are TGTGCTAGTGGTCCGGGACGGAACTATGGCTACACCTTC. Encoded protein: CASGPGRNYGYTF. The chain joins TRBV12-5 to TRBJ1-2; a possible D gene is TRBD1 (5 bases). V was trimmed by 5 bases and J by 2 bases, leaving 9 bases between them. CDR3 length: 13 amino acids. The V gene's germline CDR1 is LGHNT and CDR2 FRNRAP.

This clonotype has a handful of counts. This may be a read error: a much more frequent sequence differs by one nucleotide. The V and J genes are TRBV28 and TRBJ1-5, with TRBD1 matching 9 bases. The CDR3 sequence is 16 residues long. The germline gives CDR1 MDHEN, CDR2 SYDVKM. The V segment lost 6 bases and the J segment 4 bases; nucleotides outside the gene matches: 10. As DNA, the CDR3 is TGTGCCAGCAGCTCCGTCGGGACAGGGATTAATCAGCCCCAGCATTTT. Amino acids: CASSSVGTGINQPQHF.

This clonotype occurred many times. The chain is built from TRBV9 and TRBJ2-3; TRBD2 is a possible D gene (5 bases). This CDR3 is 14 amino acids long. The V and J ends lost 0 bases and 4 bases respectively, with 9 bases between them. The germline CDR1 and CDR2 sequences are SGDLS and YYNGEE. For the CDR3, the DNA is TGTGCCAGCAGCGTAGGGCTAGCTCCAGATACGCAGTATTTT. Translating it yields CASSVGLAPDTQYF.

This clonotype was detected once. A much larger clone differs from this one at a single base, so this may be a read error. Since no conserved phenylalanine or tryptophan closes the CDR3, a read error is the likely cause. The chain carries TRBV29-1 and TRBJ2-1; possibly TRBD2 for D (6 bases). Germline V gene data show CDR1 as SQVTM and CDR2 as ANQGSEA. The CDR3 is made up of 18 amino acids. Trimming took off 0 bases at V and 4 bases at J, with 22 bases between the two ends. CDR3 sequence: CSVEDEELTGDGYNEQFL. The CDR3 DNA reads TGCAGCGTTGAAGATGAGGAACTAACGGGGGACGGGTACAATGAGCAGTTCCTC.

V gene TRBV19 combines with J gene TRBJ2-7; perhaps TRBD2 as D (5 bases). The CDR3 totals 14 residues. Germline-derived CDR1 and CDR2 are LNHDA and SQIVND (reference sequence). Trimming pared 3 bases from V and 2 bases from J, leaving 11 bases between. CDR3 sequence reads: CASSIGGVAYEQYF. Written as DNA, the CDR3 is TGTGCCAGTAGTATTGGAGGCGTAGCCTACGAGCAGTACTTC.

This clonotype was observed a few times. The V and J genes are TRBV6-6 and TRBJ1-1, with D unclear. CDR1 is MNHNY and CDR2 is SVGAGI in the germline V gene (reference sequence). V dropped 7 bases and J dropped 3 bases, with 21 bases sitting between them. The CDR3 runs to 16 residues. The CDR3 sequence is CASTPREGPSHTEAFF. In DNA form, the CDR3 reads TGTGCCAGCACCCCCCGTGAGGGCCCGTCCCACACTGAAGCTTTCTTT.